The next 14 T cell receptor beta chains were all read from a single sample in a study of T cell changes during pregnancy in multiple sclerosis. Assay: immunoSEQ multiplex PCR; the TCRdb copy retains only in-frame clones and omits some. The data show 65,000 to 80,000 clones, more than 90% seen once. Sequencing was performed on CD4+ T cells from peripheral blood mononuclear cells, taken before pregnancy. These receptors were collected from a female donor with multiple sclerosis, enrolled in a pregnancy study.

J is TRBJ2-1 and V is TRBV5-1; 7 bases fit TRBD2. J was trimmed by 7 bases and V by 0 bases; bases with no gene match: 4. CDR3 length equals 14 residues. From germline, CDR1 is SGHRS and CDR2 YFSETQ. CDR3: CASSLGLAANEQFF. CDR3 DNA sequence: TGCGCCAGCAGCTTGGGACTAGCAGCTAATGAGCAGTTCTTC. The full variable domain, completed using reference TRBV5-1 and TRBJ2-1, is KAGVTQTPRYLIKTRGQQVTLSCSPISGHRSVSWYQQTPGQGLQFLFEYFSETQRNKGNFPGRFSGRQFSNSRSEMNVSTLELGDSALYLCASSLGLAANEQFFGPGTRLTVL.

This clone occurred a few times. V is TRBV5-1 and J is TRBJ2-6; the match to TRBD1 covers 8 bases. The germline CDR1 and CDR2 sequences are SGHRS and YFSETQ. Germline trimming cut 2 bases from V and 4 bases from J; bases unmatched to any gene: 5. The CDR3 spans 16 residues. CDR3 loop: CASSFTTGVGANVLTF. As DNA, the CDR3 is TGCGCCAGCAGCTTCACGACAGGGGTAGGGGCCAACGTCCTGACTTTC.

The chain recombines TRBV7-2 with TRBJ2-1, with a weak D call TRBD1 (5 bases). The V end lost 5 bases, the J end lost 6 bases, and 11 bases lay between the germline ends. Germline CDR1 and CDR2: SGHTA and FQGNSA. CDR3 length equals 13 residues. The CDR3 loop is CASSLDRVNEQFF. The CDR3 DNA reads TGTGCCAGCAGCCTTGACAGAGTCAATGAGCAGTTCTTC.

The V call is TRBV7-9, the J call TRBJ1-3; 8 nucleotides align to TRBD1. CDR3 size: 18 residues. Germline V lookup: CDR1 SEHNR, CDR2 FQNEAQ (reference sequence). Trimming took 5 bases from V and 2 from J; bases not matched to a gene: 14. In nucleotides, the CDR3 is TGTGCCAGCAGCCGCAGGACAGGGTCTTCTGGTACTGGAAACACCATATATTTT. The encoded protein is CASSRRTGSSGTGNTIYF.

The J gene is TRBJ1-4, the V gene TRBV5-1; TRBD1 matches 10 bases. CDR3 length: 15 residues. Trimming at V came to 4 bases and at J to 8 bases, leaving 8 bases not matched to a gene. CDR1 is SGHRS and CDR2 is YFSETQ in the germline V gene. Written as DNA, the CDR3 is TGCGCCAGCAGCCCGGCCGGGACAGGGGACGAAAAACTGTTTTTT. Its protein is CASSPAGTGDEKLFF.

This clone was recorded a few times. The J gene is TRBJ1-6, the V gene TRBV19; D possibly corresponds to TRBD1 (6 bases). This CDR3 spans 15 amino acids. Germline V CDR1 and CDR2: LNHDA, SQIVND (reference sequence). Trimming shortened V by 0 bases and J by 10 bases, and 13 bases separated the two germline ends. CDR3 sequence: CASSIEAGEYSPLHF. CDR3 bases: TGTGCCAGTAGTATAGAGGCAGGGGAGTACTCACCCCTCCACTTT.

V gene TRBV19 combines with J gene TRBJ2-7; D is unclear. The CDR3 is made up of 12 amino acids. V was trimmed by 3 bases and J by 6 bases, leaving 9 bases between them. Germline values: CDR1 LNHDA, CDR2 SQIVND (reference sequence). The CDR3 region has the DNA TGTGCCAGTAGTATCCGGGTCGGCGAGCAGTACTTC. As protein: CASSIRVGEQYF.

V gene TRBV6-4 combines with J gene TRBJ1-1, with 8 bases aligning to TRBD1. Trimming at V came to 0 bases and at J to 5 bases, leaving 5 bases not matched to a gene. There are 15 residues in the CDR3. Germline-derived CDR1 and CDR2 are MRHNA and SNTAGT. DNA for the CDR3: TGTGCCAGCAGTGACTCAAACAGGGGGTATACTGAAGCTTTCTTT. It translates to CASSDSNRGYTEAFF.

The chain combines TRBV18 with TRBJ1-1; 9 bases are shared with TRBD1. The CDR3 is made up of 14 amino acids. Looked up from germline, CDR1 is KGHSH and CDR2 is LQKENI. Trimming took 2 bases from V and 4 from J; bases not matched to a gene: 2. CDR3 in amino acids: CASSPRDRATEAFF. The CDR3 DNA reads TGTGCCAGCTCACCAAGGGACAGGGCCACTGAAGCTTTCTTT. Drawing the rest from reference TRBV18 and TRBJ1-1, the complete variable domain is NAGVMQNPRHLVRRRGQEARLRCSPMKGHSHVYWYRQLPEEGLKFMVYLQKENIIDESGMPKERFSAEFPKEGPSILRIQQVVRGDSAAYFCASSPRDRATEAFFGQGTRLTVV.

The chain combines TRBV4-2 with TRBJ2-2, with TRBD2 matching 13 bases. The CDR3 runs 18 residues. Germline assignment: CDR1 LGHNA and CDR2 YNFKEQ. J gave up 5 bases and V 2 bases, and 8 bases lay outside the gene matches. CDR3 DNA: TGTGCCAGCAGCCAACCTCGACTAGCGGGGGGATATACCGGGGAGCTGTTTTTT. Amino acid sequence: CASSQPRLAGGYTGELFF.

The CDR3 DNA sequence: TGTGCCAGCAGCCCCCAGACAGAAGAGAACACTGAAGCTTTCTTT. Its protein product is CASSPQTEENTEAFF. V is TRBV9 and J is TRBJ1-1; a possible D gene is TRBD1 (5 bases). The CDR3 consists of 15 residues. Trimming left V 4 bases short and J 1 base short, with 14 bases between. Germline V gene sequence: CDR1 SGDLS, CDR2 YYNGEE.

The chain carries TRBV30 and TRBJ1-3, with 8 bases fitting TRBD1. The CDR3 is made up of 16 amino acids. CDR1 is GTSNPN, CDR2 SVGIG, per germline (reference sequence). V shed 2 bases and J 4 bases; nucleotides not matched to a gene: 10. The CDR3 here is CAWSPPPTGAGNTIYF. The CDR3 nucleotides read TGTGCCTGGAGTCCCCCGCCGACAGGGGCAGGAAACACCATATATTTT.

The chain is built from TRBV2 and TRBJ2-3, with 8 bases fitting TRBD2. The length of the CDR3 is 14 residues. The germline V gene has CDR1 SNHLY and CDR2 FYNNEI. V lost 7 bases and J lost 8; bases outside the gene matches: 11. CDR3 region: CASIASGGLGTQYF. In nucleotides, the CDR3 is TGTGCCAGCATCGCCAGCGGGGGCCTTGGTACGCAGTATTTT.

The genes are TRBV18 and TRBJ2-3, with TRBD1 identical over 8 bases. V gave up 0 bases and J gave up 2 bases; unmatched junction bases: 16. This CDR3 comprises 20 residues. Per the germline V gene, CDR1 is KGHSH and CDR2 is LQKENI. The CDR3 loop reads CASSPPKATGAEKHTDTQYF. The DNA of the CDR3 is TGTGCCAGCTCACCACCGAAGGCGACAGGGGCAGAAAAACACACAGATACGCAGTATTTT.